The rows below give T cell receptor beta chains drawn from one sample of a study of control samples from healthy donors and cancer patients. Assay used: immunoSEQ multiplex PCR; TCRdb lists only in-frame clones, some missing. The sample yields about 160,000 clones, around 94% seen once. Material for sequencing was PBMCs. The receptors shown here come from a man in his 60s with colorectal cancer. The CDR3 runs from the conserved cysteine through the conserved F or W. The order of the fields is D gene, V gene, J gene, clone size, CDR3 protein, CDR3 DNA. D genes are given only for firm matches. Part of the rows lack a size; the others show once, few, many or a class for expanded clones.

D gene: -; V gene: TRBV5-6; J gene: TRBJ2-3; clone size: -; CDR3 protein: CASSLDQGRNTQYF; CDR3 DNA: TGTGCCAGCAGCTTAGACCAGGGAAGAAATACGCAGTATTTT
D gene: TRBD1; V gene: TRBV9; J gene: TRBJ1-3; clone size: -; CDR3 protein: CASGTGASGNTIYF; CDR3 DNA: TGTGCCAGCGGGACAGGGGCCTCTGGAAACACCATATATTTT
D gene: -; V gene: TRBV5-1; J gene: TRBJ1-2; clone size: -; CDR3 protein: CASSSQGIYGYTF; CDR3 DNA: TGCGCCAGCAGCAGTCAGGGGATCTATGGCTACACCTTC
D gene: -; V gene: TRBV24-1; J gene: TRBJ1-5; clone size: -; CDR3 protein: CATSGGTQPQHF; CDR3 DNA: TGTGCCACCAGCGGGGGAACACAGCCCCAGCATTTT
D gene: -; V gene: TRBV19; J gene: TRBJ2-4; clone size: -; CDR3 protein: CASDPRAPNIQYF; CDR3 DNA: TGTGCCAGTGACCCGAGGGCTCCAAACATTCAGTACTTC
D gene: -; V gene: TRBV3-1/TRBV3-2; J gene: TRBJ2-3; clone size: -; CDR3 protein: CASSRGAGESPGDTQYF; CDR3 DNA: TGTGCCAGCAGCCGCGGCGCAGGGGAGTCTCCCGGAGATACGCAGTATTTT
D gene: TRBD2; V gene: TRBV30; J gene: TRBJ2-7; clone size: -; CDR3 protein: CAWSSPLRGVPYEQYF; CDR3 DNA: TGTGCCTGGAGTTCCCCCTTACGGGGGGTCCCCTACGAGCAGTACTTC
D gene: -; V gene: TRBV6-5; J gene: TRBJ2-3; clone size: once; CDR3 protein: CAIRGASEDTQYF; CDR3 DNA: TGTGCCATTCGCGGCGCCTCGGAAGATACGCAGTATTTT
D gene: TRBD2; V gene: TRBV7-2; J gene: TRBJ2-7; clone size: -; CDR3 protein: CASSPFFAGGREQYF; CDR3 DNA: TGTGCCAGCAGCCCCTTTTTCGCGGGAGGGCGCGAGCAGTACTTC
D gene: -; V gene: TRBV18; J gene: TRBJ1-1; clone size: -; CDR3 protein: CASSPGGSGNTEAFF; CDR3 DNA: TGTGCCAGCTCACCAGGGGGTTCGGGGAACACTGAAGCTTTCTTT
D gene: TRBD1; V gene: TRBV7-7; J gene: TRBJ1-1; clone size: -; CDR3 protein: CASSPADRGRTEAFF; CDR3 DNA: TGTGCCAGCAGCCCCGCAGACAGGGGGCGAACTGAAGCTTTCTTT
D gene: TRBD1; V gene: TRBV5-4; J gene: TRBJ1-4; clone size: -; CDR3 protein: CASSIGQGEKLFF; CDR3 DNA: TGTGCCAGCAGCATCGGACAGGGGGAAAAACTGTTTTTT